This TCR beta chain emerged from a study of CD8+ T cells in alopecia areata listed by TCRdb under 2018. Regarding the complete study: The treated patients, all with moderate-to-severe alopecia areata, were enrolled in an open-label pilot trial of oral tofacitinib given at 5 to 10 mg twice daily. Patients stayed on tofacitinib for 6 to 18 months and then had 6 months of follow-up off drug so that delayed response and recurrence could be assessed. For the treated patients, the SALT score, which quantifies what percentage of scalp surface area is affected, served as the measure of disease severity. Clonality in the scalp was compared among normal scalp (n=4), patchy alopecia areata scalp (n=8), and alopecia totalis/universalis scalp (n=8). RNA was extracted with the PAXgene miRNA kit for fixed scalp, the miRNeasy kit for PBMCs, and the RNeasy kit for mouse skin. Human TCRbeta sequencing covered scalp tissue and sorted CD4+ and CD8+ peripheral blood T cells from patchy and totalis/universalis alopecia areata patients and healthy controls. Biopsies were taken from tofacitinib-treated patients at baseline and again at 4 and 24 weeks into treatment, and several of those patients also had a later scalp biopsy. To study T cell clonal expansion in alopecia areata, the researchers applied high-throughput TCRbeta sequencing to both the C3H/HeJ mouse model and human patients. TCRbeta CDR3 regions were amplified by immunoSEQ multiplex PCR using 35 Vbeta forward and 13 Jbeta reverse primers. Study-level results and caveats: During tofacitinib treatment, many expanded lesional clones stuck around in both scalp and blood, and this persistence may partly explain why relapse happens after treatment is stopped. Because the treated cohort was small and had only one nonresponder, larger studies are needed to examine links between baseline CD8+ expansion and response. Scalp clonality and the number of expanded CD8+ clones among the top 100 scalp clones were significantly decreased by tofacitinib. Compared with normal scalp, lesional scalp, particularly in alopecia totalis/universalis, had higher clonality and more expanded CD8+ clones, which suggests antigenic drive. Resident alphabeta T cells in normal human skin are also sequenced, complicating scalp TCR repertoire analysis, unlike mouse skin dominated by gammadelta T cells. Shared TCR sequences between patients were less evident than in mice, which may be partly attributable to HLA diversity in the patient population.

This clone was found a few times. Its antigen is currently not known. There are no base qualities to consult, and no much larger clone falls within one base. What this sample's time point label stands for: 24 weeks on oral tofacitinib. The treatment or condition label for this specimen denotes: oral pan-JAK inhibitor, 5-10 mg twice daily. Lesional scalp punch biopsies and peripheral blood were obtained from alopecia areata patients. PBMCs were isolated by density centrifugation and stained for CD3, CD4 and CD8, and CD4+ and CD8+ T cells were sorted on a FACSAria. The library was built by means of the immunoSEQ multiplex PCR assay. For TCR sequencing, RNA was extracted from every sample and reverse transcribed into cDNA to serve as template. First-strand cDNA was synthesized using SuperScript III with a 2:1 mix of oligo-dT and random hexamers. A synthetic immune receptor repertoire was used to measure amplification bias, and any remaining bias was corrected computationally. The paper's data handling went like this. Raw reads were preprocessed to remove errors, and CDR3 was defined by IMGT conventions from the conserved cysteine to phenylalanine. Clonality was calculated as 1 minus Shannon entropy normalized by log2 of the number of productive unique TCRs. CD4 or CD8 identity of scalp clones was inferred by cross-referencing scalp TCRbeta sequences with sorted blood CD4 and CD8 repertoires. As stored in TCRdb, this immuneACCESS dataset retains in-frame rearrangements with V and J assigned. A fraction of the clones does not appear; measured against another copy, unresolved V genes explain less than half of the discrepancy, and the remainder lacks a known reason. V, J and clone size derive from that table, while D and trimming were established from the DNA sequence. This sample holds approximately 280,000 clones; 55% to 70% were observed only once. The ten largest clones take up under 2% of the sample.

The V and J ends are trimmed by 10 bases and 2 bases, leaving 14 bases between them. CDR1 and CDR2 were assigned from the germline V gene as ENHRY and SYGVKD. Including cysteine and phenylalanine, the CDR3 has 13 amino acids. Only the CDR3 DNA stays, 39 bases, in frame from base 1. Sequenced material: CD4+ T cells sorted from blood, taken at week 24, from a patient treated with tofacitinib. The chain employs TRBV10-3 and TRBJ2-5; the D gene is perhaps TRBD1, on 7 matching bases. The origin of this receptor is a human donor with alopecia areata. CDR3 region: CATGGTAQETQYF. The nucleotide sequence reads TGTGCCACCGGCGGGACAGCTCAAGAGACCCAGTACTTC.